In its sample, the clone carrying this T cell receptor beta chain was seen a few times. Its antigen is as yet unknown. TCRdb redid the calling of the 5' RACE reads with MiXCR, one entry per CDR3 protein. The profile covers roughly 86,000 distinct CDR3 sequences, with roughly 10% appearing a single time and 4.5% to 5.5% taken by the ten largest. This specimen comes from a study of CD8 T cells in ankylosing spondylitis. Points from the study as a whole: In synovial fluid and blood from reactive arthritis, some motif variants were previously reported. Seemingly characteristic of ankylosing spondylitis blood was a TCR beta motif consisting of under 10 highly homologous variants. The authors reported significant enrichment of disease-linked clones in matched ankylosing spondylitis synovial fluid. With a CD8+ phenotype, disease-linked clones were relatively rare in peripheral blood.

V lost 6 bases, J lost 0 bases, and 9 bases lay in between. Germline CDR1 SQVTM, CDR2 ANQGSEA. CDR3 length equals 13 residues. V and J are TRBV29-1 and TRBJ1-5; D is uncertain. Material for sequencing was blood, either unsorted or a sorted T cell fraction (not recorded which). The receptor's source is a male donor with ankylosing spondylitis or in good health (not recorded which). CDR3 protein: CSVETSSNQPQHF. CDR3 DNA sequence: TGCAGCGTCGAGACAAGTAGCAATCAGCCCCAGCATTTT.